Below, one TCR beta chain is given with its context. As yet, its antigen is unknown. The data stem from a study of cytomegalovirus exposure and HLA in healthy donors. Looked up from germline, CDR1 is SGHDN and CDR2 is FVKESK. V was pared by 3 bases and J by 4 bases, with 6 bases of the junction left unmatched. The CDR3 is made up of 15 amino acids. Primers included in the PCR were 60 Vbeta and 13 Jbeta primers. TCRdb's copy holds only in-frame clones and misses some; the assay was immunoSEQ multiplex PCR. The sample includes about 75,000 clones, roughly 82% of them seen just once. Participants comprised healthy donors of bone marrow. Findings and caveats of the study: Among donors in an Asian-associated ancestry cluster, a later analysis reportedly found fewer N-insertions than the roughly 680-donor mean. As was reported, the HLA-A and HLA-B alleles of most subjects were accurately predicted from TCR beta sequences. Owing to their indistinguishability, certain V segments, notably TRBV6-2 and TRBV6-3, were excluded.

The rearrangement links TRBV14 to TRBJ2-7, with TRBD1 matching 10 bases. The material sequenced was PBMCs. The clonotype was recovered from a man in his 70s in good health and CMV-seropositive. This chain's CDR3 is CASSHRPGQGYEQYF. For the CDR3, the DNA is TGTGCCAGCAGCCACCGACCGGGACAGGGGTACGAGCAGTACTTC.